A single sample is the source of the 30 T cell receptor beta chains below, sequenced in a study of CD8 T cells in Susac syndrome. Reverse transcription of roughly 0.45 to 1 ug RNA used random hexamers. MiXCR, run by TCRdb on the immunoSEQ multiplex PCR reads, gives a single entry per CDR3 protein. Of about 140,000 distinct CDR3 sequences in the sample, approximately 95% were seen once. The sample consisted of CD4+ T cells from PBMCs. These receptors all come from a human donor with Susac syndrome.

This chain uses TRBV7-3 with TRBJ2-1; 9 positions agree with TRBD2. V was pared by 4 bases and J by 6 bases, with 10 bases of the junction left unmatched. The CDR3 has 16 residues. The germline V gene has CDR1 SGHTA and CDR2 FQGTGA. The CDR3 bases are TGTGCCAGCAGCTCTCGGGGGGTAGCGGGGGTCAATGAGCAGTTCTTC. Its protein product is CASSSRGVAGVNEQFF.

The chain has TRBV4-3 and TRBJ1-1; no firm D call. The CDR3 loop spans 15 amino acids. The V and J ends lost 0 bases and 5 bases respectively, with 13 bases between them. Germline-derived CDR1 and CDR2 are LGHNA and YSLEER. CDR3 coding DNA: TGCGCCAGCAGCCAAGAGGCAAATCTGGGGACTGAAGCTTTCTTT. It translates to CASSQEANLGTEAFF.

J is TRBJ1-1 and V is TRBV12-3 or TRBV12-4, with a tentative D call TRBD1 (6 bases). The CDR3 has 14 amino acids. V was clipped by 6 bases and J by 0 bases, with 11 bases between them. CDR3 in DNA: TGTGCCAGCAGCCCCGACAGGATGAACACTGAAGCTTTCTTT. Translating gives CASSPDRMNTEAFF.

V gene TRBV7-2 combines with J gene TRBJ1-2, with unresolved D. The germline V gene has CDR1 SGHTA and CDR2 FQGNSA. The CDR3 contains 15 residues. Between the trimmed V and J ends, which lost 6 bases and 7 bases, there was a span of 21 bases. CDR3 sequence (DNA): TGTGCCAGCAGGGGGAATCCGGGCACACTTGGTGGCTACACCTTC. Amino acids: CASRGNPGTLGGYTF.

The rearrangement links TRBV20-1 to TRBJ1-2; D remains unclear. V was trimmed by 1 base and J by 4 bases, leaving 16 bases between them. This CDR3 is 15 amino acids long. Germline CDR1 DFQATT, CDR2 SNEGSKA (reference sequence). The CDR3 reads CSARGFWRQPYGYTF. CDR3 DNA: TGCAGTGCTAGAGGCTTTTGGCGGCAGCCCTATGGCTACACCTTC.

The gene calls are TRBV7-3 and TRBJ2-6; possibly TRBD1 or TRBD2 for D (5 bases each). The CDR3 consists of 16 residues. Germline CDR1 SGHTA, CDR2 FQGTGA. V gave up 3 bases and J gave up 0 bases, with 9 bases separating them. The CDR3 DNA follows: TGTGCCAGCAGCTTGGGACCTCCCTCTGGGGCCAACGTCCTGACTTTC. This codes for CASSLGPPSGANVLTF.

CDR3 in amino acids: CASSPGSGNTIYF. CDR3 coding DNA: TGTGCCAGCAGCCCTGGCTCTGGAAACACCATATATTTT. The genes are TRBV3-1 and TRBJ1-3; no firm D call. Trimming pared 4 bases from V and 0 bases from J, leaving 4 bases between. Germline assignment: CDR1 LGHDT and CDR2 YNNKEL (reference sequence). The CDR3 extends over 13 amino acids.

The chain links TRBV28 to TRBJ2-7; 11 nucleotides line up with TRBD2. V trimming: 8 bases; J trimming: 6 bases; junction bases outside the gene matches: 3. Germline V gives CDR1 MDHEN, CDR2 SYDVKM. This CDR3 region has 12 residues. The CDR3 sequence is CASSLAGGEQYF. The CDR3 nucleotides read TGTGCCAGCTCCCTAGCGGGGGGCGAGCAGTACTTC.

This rearrangement joins TRBV5-6 to TRBJ1-1; D is unclear. CDR3 length: 11 residues. Germline V gene sequence: CDR1 SGHDT, CDR2 YYEEEE. V was shortened by 0 bases and J by 6 bases, with 3 bases between the two germline ends. The CDR3 nucleotides read TGTGCCAGCAGCTTGGCATCTGAAGCTTTCTTT. This codes for CASSLASEAFF.

The J gene is TRBJ2-5, the V gene TRBV30; 11 bases map to TRBD1. V dropped 1 base and J dropped 3; count of bases not matched to a gene: 7. Germline CDR1 reads GTSNPN; CDR2 reads SVGIG (reference sequence). The CDR3 is 16 residues long. The CDR3 reads CAWSGGPGQGEETQYF. The DNA of the CDR3 is TGTGCCTGGAGTGGCGGCCCGGGACAGGGGGAAGAGACCCAGTACTTC.

V gene TRBV5-4 combines with J gene TRBJ2-1; D ambiguous. V was pared by 4 bases and J by 7 bases, with 12 bases between. Germline loops: CDR1 SGHNT, CDR2 YYREEE (reference sequence). The CDR3 contains 13 residues. CDR3 in amino acids: CASSPPRGNEQFF. The CDR3 region has the DNA TGTGCCAGCAGCCCTCCTCGTGGTAATGAGCAGTTCTTC.

This clonotype has just one count. For the CDR3, the DNA is TGCAGCGTTTTCAGGTCGGTCAATGAGCAGTTCTTC. Encoded protein: CSVFRSVNEQFF. The chain uses TRBV29-1 and TRBJ2-1; D remains unclear. Trimming pared 5 bases from V and 6 bases from J, leaving 11 bases between. The CDR3 has 12 residues. The germline V gene has CDR1 SQVTM and CDR2 ANQGSEA.

The chain links TRBV15 to TRBJ2-5; 8 nucleotides agree with TRBD1. Per germline, CDR1 LNHNV and CDR2 YYDKDF (reference sequence). The CDR3 is made up of 15 amino acids. V gave up 3 bases and J gave up 5 bases; unmatched junction bases: 8. CDR3 amino acids: CATSRITQGDETQYF. The CDR3 nucleotides read TGTGCCACCAGCAGGATAACACAGGGGGACGAGACCCAGTACTTC.

The chain recombines TRBV18 with TRBJ2-2; D uncertain. The germline CDR1 and CDR2 sequences are KGHSH and LQKENI. Trimming cost V 1 base and J 6 bases, with 15 bases left between them. The CDR3 loop spans 16 amino acids. The CDR3 coding sequence is TGTGCCAGCTCACCACGAAGTTCCGGCTCCGCCGGGGAGCTGTTTTTT. Amino acids: CASSPRSSGSAGELFF. Drawing the rest from reference TRBV18 and TRBJ2-2, the complete variable domain is NAGVMQNPRHLVRRRGQEARLRCSPMKGHSHVYWYRQLPEEGLKFMVYLQKENIIDESGMPKERFSAEFPKEGPSILRIQQVVRGDSAAYFCASSPRSSGSAGELFFGEGSRLTVL.

The V and J genes are TRBV5-1 and TRBJ2-5, with a possible D match to TRBD1 (6 bases). CDR1 is SGHRS and CDR2 is YFSETQ in the germline V gene. V was trimmed by 2 bases and J by 4 bases, leaving 15 bases between them. The CDR3 has 15 amino acids. As DNA, the CDR3 is TGCGCCAGCAGCTTTAACAGGGCCGAGGGAGAGACCCAGTACTTC. It specifies CASSFNRAEGETQYF.

This clonotype has just one count. The rearrangement joins TRBV20-1 to TRBJ2-2; TRBD2 aligns across 8 bases. Germline CDR1 DFQATT, CDR2 SNEGSKA (reference sequence). This CDR3 is built from 15 residues. Unmatched junction bases numbered 11, after V lost 6 bases and J lost 5 bases. The CDR3 sequence is CSAGISGMRTGELFF. DNA for the CDR3: TGCAGTGCGGGAATTAGCGGGATGCGAACCGGGGAGCTGTTTTTT.

The V call is TRBV3-1, the J call TRBJ2-1; D is ambiguous. Germline V CDR1 and CDR2: LGHDT, YNNKEL (reference sequence). The V gene lost 5 bases and the J gene lost 4 bases, with 3 bases spanning the gap. CDR3 size: 11 residues. The DNA of the CDR3 is TGTGCCAGCAGCGTATACAATGAGCAGTTCTTC. Protein: CASSVYNEQFF.

The rearrangement joins TRBV20-1 to TRBJ2-7; D possibly corresponds to TRBD1 (6 bases). This CDR3 has 15 residues. CDR1 is DFQATT and CDR2 is SNEGSKA in the germline V gene (reference sequence). Between the trimmed V and J ends, which lost 0 bases and 3 bases, there was a span of 15 bases. CDR3 sequence (DNA): TGCAGTGCTAGAGATCTGGCAGGGGCAAGCTACGAGCAGTACTTC. This encodes CSARDLAGASYEQYF.

The genes are TRBV5-1 and TRBJ2-5; D uncertain. With 0 bases removed from V and 5 bases from J, the gap between germline ends came to 11 bases. CDR1 and CDR2 from the germline V gene are SGHRS and YFSETQ. CDR3 length equals 14 residues. In nucleotides, the CDR3 is TGCGCCAGCAGCTTGGGGCAGGATTTCGAGACCCAGTACTTC. This codes for CASSLGQDFETQYF. The full variable domain, completed using reference TRBV5-1 and TRBJ2-5, is KAGVTQTPRYLIKTRGQQVTLSCSPISGHRSVSWYQQTPGQGLQFLFEYFSETQRNKGNFPGRFSGRQFSNSRSEMNVSTLELGDSALYLCASSLGQDFETQYFGPGTRLLVL.

The chain joins TRBV3-1 to TRBJ1-1; D is ambiguous. V was clipped by 5 bases and J by 4 bases, with 20 bases between them. This CDR3 has 16 residues. Germline CDR1 LGHDT, CDR2 YNNKEL (reference sequence). CDR3 nucleotides: TGTGCCAGCAGCTTAGGACCTGTGGTTGGTGGCACTGAAGCTTTCTTT. Amino acid sequence: CASSLGPVVGGTEAFF.

This chain's CDR3 is CASSLDSGEAFF. The CDR3 region has the DNA TGTGCCAGCAGCTTAGACAGCGGTGAAGCTTTCTTT. The chain joins TRBV7-2 to TRBJ1-1; D not resolved. The CDR3 loop spans 12 amino acids. V dropped 1 base and J dropped 7 bases, with 7 bases sitting between them. Germline CDR1 reads SGHTA; CDR2 reads FQGNSA.

V and J are TRBV6-5 and TRBJ2-3; D is possibly TRBD1 or TRBD2 (5 bases each). The CDR3 has 13 amino acids. Trimming left V 5 bases short and J 9 bases short, with 15 bases between. The V gene's germline CDR1 is MNHEY and CDR2 SVGAGI. The CDR3 DNA reads TGTGCCAGCAGTACCGCCAGGGAGCTAACGCAGTATTTT. Protein: CASSTARELTQYF.

The V gene is TRBV20-1, the J gene TRBJ1-6; D is perhaps TRBD1 (6 bases). The V and J ends lost 0 bases and 9 bases respectively, with 18 bases between them. This CDR3 has 16 residues. CDR1 is DFQATT and CDR2 is SNEGSKA in the germline V gene (reference sequence). CDR3 residues: CSARDLMWGPASPLHF. The CDR3 region has the DNA TGCAGTGCTAGAGATCTAATGTGGGGGCCTGCTTCACCCCTCCACTTT.

This clonotype was recorded only once. The J gene is TRBJ2-7, the V gene TRBV4-3, with D uncertain. CDR3 length: 14 amino acids. Trimming took 1 base from V and 5 from J, leaving 12 bases between them. Germline assignment: CDR1 LGHNA and CDR2 YSLEER. As DNA, the CDR3 is TGCGCCAGCAGCCAAGTAATCGGTGTTAACGAGCAGTACTTC. It is translated as CASSQVIGVNEQYF.

The chain links TRBV6-6 to TRBJ2-1; D is uncertain. The CDR3 has 12 residues. The V gene's germline CDR1 is MNHNY and CDR2 SVGAGI (reference sequence). Trimming removed 0 bases from V and 8 bases from J, with 5 bases in between. Written as DNA, the CDR3 is TGTGCCAGCAGTTACTCAGGCGATGAGCAGTTCTTC. It translates to CASSYSGDEQFF.

The chain carries TRBV29-1 and TRBJ1-1; no clear D. CDR3 length equals 13 residues. Germline loops: CDR1 SQVTM, CDR2 ANQGSEA. The V and J ends lost 3 bases and 0 bases respectively, with 8 bases between them. The CDR3 reads CSVDDGMNTEAFF. The CDR3 DNA reads as TGCAGCGTTGACGACGGAATGAACACTGAAGCTTTCTTT. Supplemented by reference TRBV29-1 and TRBJ1-1, the full variable domain reads SAVISQKPSRDICQRGTSLTIQCQVDSQVTMMFWYRQQPGQSLTLIATANQGSEATYESGFVIDKFPISRPNLTFSTLTVSNMSPEDSSIYLCSVDDGMNTEAFFGQGTRLTVV.

This chain joins TRBV28 and TRBJ1-2; 7 nucleotides match TRBD1. The CDR3 length is 14 residues. The V gene end was trimmed by 6 bases and the J gene end by 4 bases; junction bases not matched to a gene: 8. The germline gives CDR1 MDHEN, CDR2 SYDVKM. The CDR3 here is CASRELTGIYGYTF. In nucleotides, the CDR3 is TGTGCCAGCAGGGAACTGACAGGGATCTATGGCTACACCTTC.

The rearrangement uses TRBV4-1 and TRBJ1-1, with D tentatively TRBD1 (5 bases). V was cut by 3 bases and J by 1 base, with 12 bases left in between. This CDR3 contains 15 residues. CDR1 and CDR2 (germline): MGHRA, YSYEKL. CDR3 protein: CASSHLGAGNTEAFF. The DNA of the CDR3 is TGCGCCAGCAGCCACTTAGGGGCAGGGAACACTGAAGCTTTCTTT.

CDR3 region: CASSNLGEQYF. The CDR3 bases are TGTGCCAGCAGTAACTTGGGGGAGCAGTACTTC. The chain employs TRBV6-2 or TRBV6-3 and TRBJ2-7; D is undetermined. The V gene lost 5 bases and the J gene lost 7 bases, with 9 bases spanning the gap. Germline-derived CDR1 and CDR2 are MNHEY and SVGEGT. The CDR3 runs 11 residues.

Note on this clonotype: One end of the junction fails to match germline, which may point to a read error. The chain uses TRBV29-1 and TRBJ1-2; D ambiguous. The germline CDR1 and CDR2 sequences are SQVTM and ANQGSEA. The CDR3 totals 9 residues. Here the CDR3 reads CSVVPGAIF. DNA for the CDR3: TGCAGCGTTGTACCAGGTGCCATCTTC. Combining the CDR3 with reference TRBV29-1 and TRBJ1-2 gives the whole variable domain SAVISQKPSRDICQRGTSLTIQCQVDSQVTMMFWYRQQPGQSLTLIATANQGSEATYESGFVIDKFPISRPNLTFSTLTVSNMSPEDSSIYLCSVVPGAIFGSGTRLTVV.